This passage covers 16 T cell receptor beta chains from one sample sequenced in a study of T cell responses to AZD1222 COVID-19 vaccine (dated by TCRdb to 2020 to 2022). The method behind the library was the immunoSEQ multiplex PCR assay. What TCRdb holds here is the immuneACCESS table cut down to in-frame rearrangements. Part of the clones is not present; checked against another copy, under half of the missing clones reflect an unresolved V gene, and the others are unexplained. In all, the sample holds 150,000 or so clones, and 90% of those were seen once. The ten most abundant clones make up 1.8% of the sample. Taken with the paper, the label for time point translates to: baseline before first vaccination. Source: peripheral blood, taken on day 0 of AZD1222 vaccination. These receptors were taken from an adult in good health.

The chain recombines TRBV3-1 (or the pseudogene TRBV3-2) with TRBJ2-7; D is unresolved. The V gene's germline CDR1 is LGHDT and CDR2 YNNKEL (reference sequence). This CDR3 contains 13 residues. V was pared by 3 bases and J by 6 bases, with 12 bases between. As DNA, the CDR3 is TGTGCCAGCAGCCAGACACCCGCTTCCGAGCAGTACTTC. It yields the protein CASSQTPASEQYF.

This sequence joins TRBV7-2 and TRBJ1-6, with TRBD1 matching 7 bases. CDR3 size: 15 residues. The J segment lost 7 bases and the V segment lost 3 bases, leaving 6 bases of the junction unmatched. Germline assignment: CDR1 SGHTA and CDR2 FQGNSA. The CDR3 region is CASSFTGAGNSPLHF. The CDR3, as DNA: TGTGCCAGCAGCTTCACAGGGGCCGGCAATTCACCCCTCCACTTT. Combining the CDR3 with reference TRBV7-2 and TRBJ1-6 gives the whole variable domain GAGVSQSPSNKVTEKGKDVELRCDPISGHTALYWYRQSLGQGLEFLIYFQGNSAPDKSGLPSDRFSAERTGGSVSTLTIQRTQQEDSAVYLCASSFTGAGNSPLHFGNGTRLTVT.

The V gene is TRBV7-2, the J gene TRBJ1-6, with D possibly TRBD1 on 6 matching bases. This CDR3 contains 14 residues. The V end lost 8 bases, the J end lost 8 bases, and 16 bases lay between the germline ends. CDR1 and CDR2 from the germline V gene are SGHTA and FQGNSA. CDR3 sequence: CASGPDSSYSPLHF. CDR3 coding DNA: TGTGCCAGCGGACCGGACAGCTCTTATTCACCCCTCCACTTT.

The genes are TRBV7-9 and TRBJ1-6; 7 bases are a match to TRBD1. V shed 0 bases and J 8 bases; nucleotides not matched to a gene: 10. The CDR3 spans 17 residues. Per germline, CDR1 SEHNR and CDR2 FQNEAQ (reference sequence). Written as DNA, the CDR3 is TGTGCCAGCAGCTTAGCGATGTCCGGGACAGATTATTCACCCCTCCACTTT. Translation: CASSLAMSGTDYSPLHF. The full variable domain, completed using reference TRBV7-9 and TRBJ1-6, is DTGVSQNPRHKITKRGQNVTFRCDPISEHNRLYWYRQTLGQGPEFLTYFQNEAQLEKSRLLSDRFSAERPKGSFSTLEIQRTEQGDSAMYLCASSLAMSGTDYSPLHFGNGTRLTVT.

The chain couples TRBV19 to TRBJ1-4; D is uncertain. The length of the CDR3 is 16 residues. V was shortened by 0 bases and J by 4 bases, with 12 bases between the two germline ends. The germline V gene has CDR1 LNHDA and CDR2 SQIVND (reference sequence). CDR3 region: CASSIERMANNEKLFF. The CDR3 DNA sequence: TGTGCCAGTAGTATAGAGAGGATGGCTAATAATGAAAAACTGTTTTTT. Full variable domain (rest looked up from reference TRBV19 and TRBJ1-4): DGGITQSPKYLFRKEGQNVTLSCEQNLNHDAMYWYRQDPGQGLRLIYYSQIVNDFQKGDIAEGYSVSREKKESFPLTVTSAQKNPTAFYLCASSIERMANNEKLFFGSGTQLSVL.

The V call is TRBV19, the J call TRBJ1-3, with D unclear. The germline gives CDR1 LNHDA, CDR2 SQIVND (reference sequence). This CDR3 has 14 amino acids. With 5 bases removed from V and 0 bases from J, the gap between germline ends came to 8 bases. This CDR3 is CASSHLSSGNTIYF. CDR3 nucleotide sequence: TGTGCCAGTAGTCATCTGAGCTCTGGAAACACCATATATTTT.

The chain recombines TRBV5-1 with TRBJ2-5, with TRBD1 matching 9 bases. The J segment lost 5 bases and the V segment lost 1 base, leaving 6 bases of the junction unmatched. The germline gives CDR1 SGHRS, CDR2 YFSETQ. This CDR3 comprises 15 residues. The CDR3: CASSLRTGAGETQYF. DNA for the CDR3: TGCGCCAGCAGCTTGCGGACAGGGGCAGGGGAGACCCAGTACTTC.

The chain is built from TRBV6-2 or TRBV6-3 and TRBJ2-5; no clear D. This CDR3 comprises 15 residues. Germline CDR1 is MNHEY and CDR2 is SVGEGT. The V and J ends lost 0 bases and 1 base respectively, with 9 bases between them. The chain's CDR3 is CASSYSMTVQETQYF. The CDR3 DNA follows: TGTGCCAGCAGTTACTCGATGACTGTCCAAGAGACCCAGTACTTC.

This rearrangement joins TRBV7-8 to TRBJ2-7, with D possibly being TRBD1 (6 bases). The germline gives CDR1 SGHVS, CDR2 FQNEAQ. CDR3 length: 14 residues. Trimming removed 10 bases at V and 2 bases at J, with 18 bases between. The CDR3 nucleotides are TGTGCCAACACGCGTTGGCAGGGGACCTACGAGCAGTACTTC. Its protein is CANTRWQGTYEQYF.

This clone came up once. The J gene is TRBJ2-1, the V gene TRBV2, with 8 bases fitting TRBD2. The CDR3 runs 15 residues. V was pared by 6 bases and J by 3 bases, with 7 bases of the junction left unmatched. Germline CDR1 SNHLY, CDR2 FYNNEI. The CDR3 loop reads CASRLNSGNYNEQFF. Written as DNA, the CDR3 is TGTGCCAGCAGGCTCAATAGCGGGAACTACAATGAGCAGTTCTTC.

The genes are TRBV19 and TRBJ2-7, with 9 bases lining up with TRBD1. Per germline, CDR1 LNHDA and CDR2 SQIVND (reference sequence). V lost 4 bases and J lost 3; bases outside the gene matches: 4. The CDR3 spans 14 residues. CDR3 protein: CASSTGQGNYEQYF. The CDR3, as DNA: TGTGCCAGTAGTACGGGACAGGGAAACTACGAGCAGTACTTC.

The chain recombines TRBV12-3 or TRBV12-4 with TRBJ1-2, with D possibly matching TRBD1 (6 bases). The CDR3 extends over 13 amino acids. Trimming removed 1 base at V and 8 bases at J, with 11 bases between. In DNA, the CDR3 is TGTGCCAGCAGTTTAGGGGGGGCTCGGGGCTACACCTTC. This translates into CASSLGGARGYTF.

This chain joins TRBV6-4 and TRBJ1-2; TRBD1 agrees at 8 bases. The CDR3 spans 15 residues. Germline CDR1 MRHNA, CDR2 SNTAGT. The trim removed 3 bases at V and 6 bases at J, leaving 9 bases unmatched. CDR3 residues: CASSESLDRVDGYTF. The CDR3 nucleotides are TGTGCCAGCAGTGAATCCCTGGACAGGGTAGATGGCTACACCTTC.

This chain uses TRBV11-2 with TRBJ1-2; 7 nucleotides match TRBD1. The length of the CDR3 is 14 residues. The ends lost 5 bases at V and 6 bases at J; junction bases unmatched: 9. CDR1 SGHAT and CDR2 FQNNGV come from the germline V gene. CDR3 in amino acids: CASSRQGMSDGYTF. The CDR3 coding sequence is TGTGCCAGCAGCCGACAGGGTATGAGCGATGGCTACACCTTC. The full variable domain, rest sourced from reference TRBV11-2 and TRBJ1-2, is EAGVAQSPRYKIIEKRQSVAFWCNPISGHATLYWYQQILGQGPKLLIQFQNNGVVDDSQLPKDRFSAERLKGVDSTLKIQPAKLEDSAVYLCASSRQGMSDGYTFGSGTRLTVV.

This clone was seen just once. The genes are TRBV30 and TRBJ2-7, with TRBD1 matching over 7 bases. Trimming removed 7 bases from V and 3 bases from J; junction bases left unmatched: 6. CDR3 length equals 12 residues. The germline V gene encodes CDR1 GTSNPN and CDR2 SVGIG (reference sequence). The CDR3 reads CASSTGFYEQYF. The CDR3 DNA follows: TGTGCCTCGTCGACAGGGTTCTACGAGCAGTACTTC.

This clone was picked up one time. The chain carries TRBV4-1 and TRBJ1-1, with D perhaps TRBD1 (6 bases). Germline-derived CDR1 and CDR2 are MGHRA and YSYEKL. V was pared by 0 bases and J by 1 base, with 12 bases between. The CDR3 spans 16 residues. CDR3 coding DNA: TGCGCCAGCAGCCAAGATCCTCCGGACAGGAACACTGAAGCTTTCTTT. This codes for CASSQDPPDRNTEAFF.